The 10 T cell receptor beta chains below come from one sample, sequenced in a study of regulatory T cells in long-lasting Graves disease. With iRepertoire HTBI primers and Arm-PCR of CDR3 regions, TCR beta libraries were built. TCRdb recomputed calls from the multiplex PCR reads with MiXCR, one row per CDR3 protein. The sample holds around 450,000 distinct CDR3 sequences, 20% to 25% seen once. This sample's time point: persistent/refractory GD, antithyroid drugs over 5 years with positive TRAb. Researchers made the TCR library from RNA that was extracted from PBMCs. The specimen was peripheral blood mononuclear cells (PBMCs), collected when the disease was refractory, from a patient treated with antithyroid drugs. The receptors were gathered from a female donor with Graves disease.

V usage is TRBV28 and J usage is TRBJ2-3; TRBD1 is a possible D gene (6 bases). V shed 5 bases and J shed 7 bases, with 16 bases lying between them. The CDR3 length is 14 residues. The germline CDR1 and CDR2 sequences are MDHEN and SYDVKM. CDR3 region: CASSPRQDRHTQYF. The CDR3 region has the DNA TGTGCCAGCAGTCCTAGACAGGACCGGCATACGCAGTATTTT.

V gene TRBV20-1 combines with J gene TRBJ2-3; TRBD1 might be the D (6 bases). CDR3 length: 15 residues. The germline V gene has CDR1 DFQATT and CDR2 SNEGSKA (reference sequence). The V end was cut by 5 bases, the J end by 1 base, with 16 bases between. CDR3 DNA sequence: TGCAGTGCTGGGCCTCAGGGGAAAGGCACAGATACGCAGTATTTT. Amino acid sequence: CSAGPQGKGTDTQYF.

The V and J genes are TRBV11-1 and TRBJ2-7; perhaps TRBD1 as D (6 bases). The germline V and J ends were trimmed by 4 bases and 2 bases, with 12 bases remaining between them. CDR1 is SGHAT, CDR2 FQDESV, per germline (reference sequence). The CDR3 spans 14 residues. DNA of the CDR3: TGTGCCAGCAGCTCTTGGACAGAGGCCTACGAGCAGTACTTC. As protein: CASSSWTEAYEQYF.

The CDR3 loop is CASRQATGREFSSYNEQFF. CDR3 DNA sequence: TGTGCCAGCAGGCAAGCGACAGGACGCGAGTTTAGCTCCTACAATGAGCAGTTCTTC. The genes are TRBV6-2 or TRBV6-3 and TRBJ2-1; maybe TRBD1 (6 bases). CDR1 is MNHEY and CDR2 is SVGEGT in the germline V gene. Deletions cut 6 bases from V and 0 bases from J, with 24 bases between. The CDR3 has 19 amino acids.

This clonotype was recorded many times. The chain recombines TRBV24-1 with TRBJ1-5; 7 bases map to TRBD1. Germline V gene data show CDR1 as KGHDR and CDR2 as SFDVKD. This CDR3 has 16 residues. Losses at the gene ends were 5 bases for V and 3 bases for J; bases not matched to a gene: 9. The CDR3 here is CATSGGPGQINQPQHF. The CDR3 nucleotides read TGTGCCACCAGTGGGGGCCCGGGACAGATCAATCAGCCCCAGCATTTT.

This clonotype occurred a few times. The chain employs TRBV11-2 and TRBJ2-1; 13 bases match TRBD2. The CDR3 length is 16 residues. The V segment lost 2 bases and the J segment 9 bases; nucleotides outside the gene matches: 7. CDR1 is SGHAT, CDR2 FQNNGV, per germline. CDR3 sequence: CASSLSGLAGDGEQFF. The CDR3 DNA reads TGTGCCAGCAGCTTATCCGGACTAGCGGGGGATGGTGAGCAGTTCTTC.

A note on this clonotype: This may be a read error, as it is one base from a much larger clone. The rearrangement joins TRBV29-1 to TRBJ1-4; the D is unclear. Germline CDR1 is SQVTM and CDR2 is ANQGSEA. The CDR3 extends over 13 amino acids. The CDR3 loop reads CSVEDRGGEKLLF. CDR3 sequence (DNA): TGCAGCGTTGAAGATCGAGGAGGTGAAAAACTGCTTTTT.

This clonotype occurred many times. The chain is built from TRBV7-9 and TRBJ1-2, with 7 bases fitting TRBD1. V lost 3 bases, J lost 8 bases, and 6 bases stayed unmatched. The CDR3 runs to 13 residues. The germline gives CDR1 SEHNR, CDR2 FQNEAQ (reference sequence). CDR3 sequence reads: CASSFRTGLGYTF. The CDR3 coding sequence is TGTGCCAGCAGCTTCCGGACAGGTTTAGGCTACACCTTC.

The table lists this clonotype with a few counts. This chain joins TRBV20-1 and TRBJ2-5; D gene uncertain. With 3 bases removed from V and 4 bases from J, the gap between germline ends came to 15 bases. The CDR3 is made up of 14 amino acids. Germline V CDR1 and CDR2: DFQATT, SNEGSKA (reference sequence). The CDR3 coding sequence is TGCAGTGCTAGCGACACAAAAACGGCAGAGACCCAGTACTTC. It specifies CSASDTKTAETQYF.

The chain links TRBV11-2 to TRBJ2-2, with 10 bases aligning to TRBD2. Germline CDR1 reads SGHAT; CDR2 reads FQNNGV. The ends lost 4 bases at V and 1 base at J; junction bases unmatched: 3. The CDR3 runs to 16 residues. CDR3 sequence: CASSYTSGVNTGELFF. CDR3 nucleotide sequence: TGTGCCAGCAGCTACACTAGCGGGGTGAACACCGGGGAGCTGTTTTTT.